Here is one TCR beta chain with its context. This specimen belongs to a study of shared T cell receptors in the human thymus. Generated by immunoSEQ multiplex PCR, the TCRdb table keeps only in-frame clones and is missing some. Among roughly 500,000 clones, approximately 80% were seen once, and the ten largest hold about 0.013%. CDR1 is SGDLS, CDR2 YYNGEE, per germline. Trimming removed 0 bases at V and 4 bases at J, with 10 bases between. The CDR3 runs 14 residues. The same sample was also studied in work on human thymus T cells. Turning to that study: Donors consisted of healthy Finnish infants (having corrective surgery for congenital heart defects). Surgeons resected thymus tissue during corrective heart surgery. Repertoires from thymus and blood appeared to show biased V and J gene usage.

V usage is TRBV9 and J usage is TRBJ2-5; D perhaps matches TRBD1 (6 bases). The clonotype comes from a boy in the first two years of life with a congenital heart defect. The sequenced sample was thymocytes. CDR3 in amino acids: CASSVGTGSETQYF. CDR3 coding DNA: TGTGCCAGCAGCGTAGGAACAGGGTCAGAGACCCAGTACTTC.